The 30 T cell receptor beta chains given below trace back to one sample, sequenced in a study of control samples from healthy donors and cancer patients. Assay used: immunoSEQ multiplex PCR; TCRdb lists only in-frame clones, some missing. The table has fewer than 110,000 clones, around nine tenths seen once; the top ten hold 19%. The sample comprised PBMCs. These receptors were obtained from a man aged 60-69 years with lung cancer.

V usage is TRBV3-1 (or the pseudogene TRBV3-2) and J usage is TRBJ1-2, with D hard to call. The CDR3 has 14 amino acids. V was shortened by 4 bases and J by 8 bases, with 17 bases between the two germline ends. Germline CDR1 is LGHDT and CDR2 is YNNKEL (reference sequence). Here the CDR3 reads CASSRTEAIRGYTF. CDR3 nucleotide sequence: TGTGCCAGCAGCCGGACCGAAGCTATTCGGGGCTACACCTTC.

The CDR3 DNA reads as TGTGCCAGCAGTGATGGTTTGTCTGGAAACACCATATATTTT. Translating it yields CASSDGLSGNTIYF. The chain couples TRBV25-1 to TRBJ1-3; D ambiguous. The CDR3 has 14 amino acids. Trimming took off 3 bases at V and 1 base at J, with 7 bases between the two ends. Germline CDR1 and CDR2: MGHDK and SYGVNS.

The rearrangement links TRBV6-5 to TRBJ2-7; the match to TRBD1 covers 7 bases. The CDR3 has 14 amino acids. V was pared by 6 bases and J by 0 bases, with 5 bases of the junction left unmatched. Germline values: CDR1 MNHEY, CDR2 SVGAGI. CDR3 loop: CASRMDRSSYEQYV. DNA of the CDR3: TGTGCCAGCAGGATGGACAGGAGCTCCTACGAGCAGTACGTC.

The gene calls are TRBV15 and TRBJ2-5, with 9 bases matching TRBD2. V lost 3 bases and J lost 4; bases outside the gene matches: 6. The CDR3 is made up of 15 amino acids. Germline V gene data show CDR1 as LNHNV and CDR2 as YYDKDF (reference sequence). The CDR3 spells CATSRVSTSGETQYF. CDR3 DNA: TGTGCCACCAGCAGGGTCTCGACTAGCGGAGAGACCCAGTACTTC.

This clone was observed a handful of times. This chain links TRBV3-1 (or the pseudogene TRBV3-2) with TRBJ1-3; D is undetermined. V lost 0 bases, J lost 2 bases, and 17 bases lay in between. The length of the CDR3 is 18 residues. Germline CDR1 is LGHDT and CDR2 is YNNKEL (reference sequence). The CDR3: CASSQDWPSRTAGNTIYF. The CDR3 DNA reads TGTGCCAGCAGCCAAGATTGGCCTTCACGTACGGCTGGAAACACCATATATTTT.

This clone was recorded only once. The genes are TRBV27 and TRBJ1-5; TRBD1 matches at 11 bases. The CDR3 consists of 15 residues. Germline assignment: CDR1 MNHEY and CDR2 SMNVEV (reference sequence). The V gene end was trimmed by 5 bases and the J gene end by 4 bases; junction bases not matched to a gene: 4. In nucleotides, the CDR3 is TGTGCCAGCAGTGCCGGGACAGGGGGGAATCAGCCCCAGCATTTT. This gives the protein CASSAGTGGNQPQHF.

V usage is TRBV5-1 and J usage is TRBJ2-1; D is perhaps TRBD1 (5 bases). V lost 0 bases, J lost 5 bases, and 9 bases lay in between. Germline V gene lookup returns CDR1 SGHRS and CDR2 YFSETQ. The CDR3 has 14 amino acids. The CDR3 nucleotides read TGCGCCAGCAGCTTGGGGGGCAGTAACAATGAGCAGTTCTTC. Translating gives CASSLGGSNNEQFF.

The chain couples TRBV3-1 (or the pseudogene TRBV3-2) to TRBJ1-4; D remains unclear. This CDR3 is 14 amino acids long. V gave up 8 bases and J gave up 0 bases, with 10 bases separating them. The germline V gene has CDR1 LGHDT and CDR2 YNNKEL (reference sequence). CDR3 protein: CASGKLATNEKLFF. The CDR3 coding sequence is TGTGCCAGCGGAAAATTGGCAACTAATGAAAAACTGTTTTTT.

The chain is built from TRBV21-1 and TRBJ1-2; the D call TRBD1 from the table was never checked on the DNA. TRBV21-1 has pseudogene status. The CDR3 has 17 residues. CDR3 in DNA: TGTGCCAGCAGCAGACATTCAGAAGGGGGAGAGGGCAATGGCTACACCTTC. It encodes CASSRHSEGGEGNGYTF.

This chain uses TRBV19 with TRBJ2-5, with D tentatively TRBD2 (5 bases). The germline gives CDR1 LNHDA, CDR2 SQIVND (reference sequence). CDR3 length: 14 residues. V lost 1 base and J lost 5, with 11 bases in between. In DNA, the CDR3 is TGTGCCAGTAGTATAGGGTCAGGCGGGGAGACCCAGTACTTC. This encodes CASSIGSGGETQYF. Based on the CDR3 plus reference TRBV19 and TRBJ2-5, the full variable domain is DGGITQSPKYLFRKEGQNVTLSCEQNLNHDAMYWYRQDPGQGLRLIYYSQIVNDFQKGDIAEGYSVSREKKESFPLTVTSAQKNPTAFYLCASSIGSGGETQYFGPGTRLLVL.

The V call is TRBV12-3 or TRBV12-4, the J call TRBJ1-6; no definite D call. V was pared by 7 bases and J by 7 bases, with 11 bases between. The CDR3 length is 13 residues. CDR3 region: CASTKGPNSPLHF. CDR3 bases: TGTGCCAGCACCAAAGGACCGAATTCACCCCTCCACTTT.

This clone was observed a handful of times. The CDR3 loop is CASSFFGASITDTQYF. CDR3 nucleotides: TGTGCCAGCAGCTTCTTCGGGGCGAGTATCACAGATACGCAGTATTTT. The chain recombines TRBV5-6 with TRBJ2-3; the D gene could be TRBD1 or TRBD2 (5 bases each). CDR1 is SGHDT, CDR2 YYEEEE, per germline. V was shortened by 2 bases and J by 2 bases, with 15 bases between the two germline ends. This CDR3 is built from 16 residues.

The chain links TRBV18 to TRBJ2-7, with D unresolved. Germline CDR1 is KGHSH and CDR2 is LQKENI. The V end was cut by 3 bases, the J end by 1 base, with 10 bases between. The CDR3 runs to 14 residues. This CDR3 is CASSPPWRSYEQYF. CDR3 bases: TGTGCCAGCTCACCTCCGTGGCGGTCCTACGAGCAGTACTTC.

This chain links TRBV7-2 with TRBJ2-2; weak D call: TRBD2 (7 bases). In germline, CDR1 is SGHTA, CDR2 FQGNSA. CDR3 size: 11 residues. Trimming pared 1 base from V and 17 bases from J, leaving 11 bases between. The CDR3 coding sequence is TGTGCCAGCAGCTTAGAGGGGGGGGTTTTTTTT. This translates into CASSLEGGVFF.

The rearrangement uses TRBV6-2 or TRBV6-3 and TRBJ2-1, with D possibly matching TRBD1 (6 bases). The CDR3 consists of 14 residues. Germline CDR1 reads MNHEY; CDR2 reads SVGEGT. Trimming removed 0 bases from V and 12 bases from J, with 15 bases in between. The CDR3 here is CASSYSGTPTGQFF. The CDR3, as DNA: TGTGCCAGCAGTTACTCTGGGACACCGACAGGGCAGTTCTTC.

This chain's CDR3 is CATSPQPGSVEKLFF. The CDR3 coding sequence is TGTGCCACCAGCCCACAGCCGGGCTCAGTTGAAAAACTGTTTTTT. The chain uses TRBV15 and TRBJ1-4; D gene uncertain. Germline CDR1 and CDR2: LNHNV and YYDKDF (reference sequence). Between the trimmed V and J ends, which lost 5 bases and 7 bases, there was a span of 17 bases. This CDR3 contains 15 residues.

This chain links TRBV12-2 with TRBJ2-1. TRBV12-2 is classified as a pseudogene. The CDR3 is made up of 12 amino acids. The CDR3 bases are TGTGCAAGTCGCTTAGTGTACAATGAGCAGTTCTTC. It translates to CASRLVYNEQFF.

The chain employs TRBV7-2 and TRBJ2-1; D is undetermined. Trimming cost V 5 bases and J 7 bases, with 6 bases left between them. Germline assignment: CDR1 SGHTA and CDR2 FQGNSA. The CDR3 extends over 11 amino acids. The CDR3 DNA is TGTGCCAGCAGCCAAAGAAATGAGCAGTTCTTC. Translated: CASSQRNEQFF.

V is TRBV6-1 and J is TRBJ1-2; D gene uncertain. The ends were cut back, 1 base at V and 7 bases at J, with 16 bases in the middle. In germline, CDR1 is MNHNS, CDR2 SASEGT. The CDR3 totals 15 residues. CDR3 sequence (DNA): TGTGCCAGCAGTGAAGAGATCAGAGGGCCGCTTGGCTACACCTTC. Encoded protein: CASSEEIRGPLGYTF.

The chain links TRBV5-6 to TRBJ2-7; D may match TRBD1 or TRBD2 (5 bases each). Germline V gives CDR1 SGHDT, CDR2 YYEEEE. Trimming pared 2 bases from V and 0 bases from J, leaving 12 bases between. This CDR3 has 15 residues. CDR3 sequence: CASSFPGTVSYEQYF. The CDR3 DNA sequence: TGTGCCAGCAGCTTTCCCGGGACGGTCTCCTACGAGCAGTACTTC.

The rearrangement joins TRBV7-9 to TRBJ1-2; 7 bases align to TRBD1. CDR1 and CDR2 (germline): SEHNR, FQNEAQ (reference sequence). V was clipped by 3 bases and J by 8 bases; unmatched bases: 21. The CDR3 has 18 residues. CDR3 DNA sequence: TGTGCCAGCAGCTTTGGTCCGGGACAGCCCCTCGAGGAGTGGGGCTACACCTTC. Translation: CASSFGPGQPLEEWGYTF.

V usage is TRBV2 and J usage is TRBJ2-1; D gene uncertain. Per the germline V gene, CDR1 is SNHLY and CDR2 is FYNNEI. The V and J ends lost 2 bases and 0 bases respectively, with 8 bases between them. This CDR3 has 15 amino acids. CDR3 coding DNA: TGTGCCAGCAGTGAACTTGGCGTCTCCTACAATGAGCAGTTCTTC. Amino acids: CASSELGVSYNEQFF.

V and J are TRBV7-9 and TRBJ2-3; 8 bases fit TRBD2. The germline gives CDR1 SEHNR, CDR2 FQNEAQ (reference sequence). This CDR3 comprises 15 residues. V lost 1 base and J lost 6; bases outside the gene matches: 6. CDR3 sequence reads: CASSLGLAGVDTQYF. As DNA, the CDR3 is TGTGCCAGCAGCTTAGGGCTAGCGGGCGTGGATACGCAGTATTTT.

V and J are TRBV5-1 and TRBJ2-2; 9 bases map to TRBD1. From germline, CDR1 is SGHRS and CDR2 YFSETQ. CDR3 length equals 14 residues. Unmatched junction bases numbered 1, after V lost 0 bases and J lost 7 bases. The CDR3 DNA sequence: TGCGCCAGCAGCTTGGGACAGGGGGGCGGGGAGCTGTTTTTT. This sequence encodes CASSLGQGGGELFF.

The genes are TRBV25-1 and TRBJ1-2; 9 bases align to TRBD1. With V trimmed by 7 bases and J by 7 bases, 10 bases remained unmatched. Looked up from germline, CDR1 is MGHDK and CDR2 is SYGVNS. The CDR3 contains 14 residues. The CDR3 sequence: CASKGQGSVPGYTF. CDR3 bases: TGTGCCAGCAAGGGACAGGGATCAGTCCCTGGCTACACCTTC.

The chain employs TRBV15 and TRBJ2-1, with a possible D match to TRBD2 (5 bases). CDR1 is LNHNV and CDR2 is YYDKDF in the germline V gene (reference sequence). CDR3 size: 13 residues. V lost 5 bases, J lost 8 bases, and 13 bases lay in between. For the CDR3, the DNA is TGTGCCACCAGCCCTTTCAGAGCGGATGAGCAGTTCTTC. Protein: CATSPFRADEQFF.

Of note for this clone: The same CDR3 arises from other DNA sequences in this sample as well. This chain uses TRBV10-3 with TRBJ2-5; 8 nucleotides align to TRBD1. Trimming removed 3 bases from V and 1 base from J; junction bases left unmatched: 4. Germline V CDR1 and CDR2: ENHRY, SYGVKD. The CDR3 is made up of 15 amino acids. As DNA, the CDR3 is TGTGCCATCAGTGATACCGACAGGGGCCAAGAGACCCAGTACTTC. It translates to CAISDTDRGQETQYF.

This clone was observed a handful of times. The genes are TRBV6-5 and TRBJ1-2; no clear D gene. The CDR3 length is 15 residues. The V and J ends lost 4 bases and 4 bases respectively, with 16 bases between them. Germline loops: CDR1 MNHEY, CDR2 SVGAGI. The CDR3 loop reads CASSSTAPGPYGYTF. In DNA, the CDR3 is TGTGCCAGCAGTTCGACGGCCCCTGGGCCCTATGGCTACACCTTC.

This clone was observed a single time. This chain connects TRBV27 to TRBJ2-5; D ambiguous. The CDR3 runs to 15 residues. Germline CDR1 MNHEY, CDR2 SMNVEV (reference sequence). The V gene lost 3 bases and the J gene lost 2 bases, with 13 bases spanning the gap. The CDR3 spells CASSFLGQAQETQYF. The CDR3 coding sequence is TGTGCCAGCAGTTTCTTAGGGCAGGCACAAGAGACCCAGTACTTC.

The gene calls are TRBV6-5 and TRBJ1-6; 8 bases align to TRBD1. Trimming took 3 bases from V and 11 from J; bases not matched to a gene: 6. This CDR3 has 14 residues. Germline V gene sequence: CDR1 MNHEY, CDR2 SVGAGI. The CDR3 region has the DNA TGTGCCAGCAGTTATGGCGACAGGGGTACACCCCTCCACTTT. Translated: CASSYGDRGTPLHF.